This TCR beta chain was sequenced during a study of CD8 T cell repertoires and HIV-1 epitope variants. Study details: Twenty-five autologous and known Gag and Nef epitope variant peptides each stimulated T cells separately. Controls included no peptide, Ebola AY9 epitope, and a CMV, EBV, flu pool.

This CDR3 has 14 amino acids. From germline, CDR1 is MNHEY and CDR2 SMNVEV (reference sequence). The V end lost 4 bases, the J end lost 2 bases, and 12 bases lay between the germline ends. The data were produced by immunoSEQ multiplex PCR, yet TCRdb's version contains in-frame clones alone and is incomplete. Of about 5,000 clones listed, 55% to 75% are singletons. About this clone itself: The antigen is not known.

The gene calls are TRBV27 and TRBJ2-7; tentative D call: TRBD2 (6 bases). Sequencing was performed on cultured CD8+ T cells derived from PBMCs. The source of this sequence is a male donor with HIV. CDR3 DNA: TGTGCCAGCAGTTCCCACCTAGCGACCTACGAGCAGTACTTC. Its protein product is CASSSHLATYEQYF.